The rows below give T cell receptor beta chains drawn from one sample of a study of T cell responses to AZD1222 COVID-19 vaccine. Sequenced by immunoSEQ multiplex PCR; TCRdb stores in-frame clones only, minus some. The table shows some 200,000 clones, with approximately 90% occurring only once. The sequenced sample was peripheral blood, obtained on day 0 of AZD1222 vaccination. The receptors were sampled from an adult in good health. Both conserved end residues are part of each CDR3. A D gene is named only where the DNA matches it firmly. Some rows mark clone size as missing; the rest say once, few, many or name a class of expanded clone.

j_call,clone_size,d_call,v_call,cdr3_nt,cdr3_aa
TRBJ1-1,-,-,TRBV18,TGTGCCAGCTCACTTGAATACACTGAAGCTTTCTTT,CASSLEYTEAFF
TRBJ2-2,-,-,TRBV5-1,TGCGCCAGCAGCTTCGCGGGCAGAGGGGGGACCGGGGAGCTGTTTTTT,CASSFAGRGGTGELFF
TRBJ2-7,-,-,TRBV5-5,TGTGCCAGCAGCTTGGTTCAGGGGAACTCCCGGGCATACGAGCAGTACTTC,CASSLVQGNSRAYEQYF
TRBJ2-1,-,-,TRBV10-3,TGTGCCATCAGTGAACGGGGGACAGACTACAATGAGCAGTTCTTC,CAISERGTDYNEQFF
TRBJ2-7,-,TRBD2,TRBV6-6,TGTGCCAGCAGGCGCTCCGGGACTAGAGGTCGCGAGCAGTACTTC,CASRRSGTRGREQYF
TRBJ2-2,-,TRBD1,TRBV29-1,TGCAGCGCTAAGGGACAGGGGGACACCGGGGAGCTGTTTTTT,CSAKGQGDTGELFF
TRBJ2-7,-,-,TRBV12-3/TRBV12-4,TGTGCCAGCAGCTCGGGGGCCAGCTACGAGCAGTACTTC,CASSSGASYEQYF
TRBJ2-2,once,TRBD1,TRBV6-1,TGTGCCAGCAGTGAAGCCGGGCCGGGACAGGGGCTCTGGGAGCTGTTTTTT,CASSEAGPGQGLWELFF
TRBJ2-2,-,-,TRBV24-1,TGTGCCACCAGTGATTTGCGACAAGACAACACCGGGGAGCTGTTTTTT,CATSDLRQDNTGELFF
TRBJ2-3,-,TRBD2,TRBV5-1,TGCGCCAGCAGCTTGGTAGCGGGGAGACGCACAGATACGCAGTATTTT,CASSLVAGRRTDTQYF
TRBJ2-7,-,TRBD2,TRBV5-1,TGCGCCAGCAGCTTGACTAGCGGGAGGGTAACCTACGAGCAGTACTTC,CASSLTSGRVTYEQYF
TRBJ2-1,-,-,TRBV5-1,TGCGCCAGCAGCTTTTCGGGGGCGGGGTACAATGAGCAGTTCTTC,CASSFSGAGYNEQFF
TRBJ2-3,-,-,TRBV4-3,TGCGCCAGCAGCCAAGATTCAGGCACAGATACGCAGTATTTT,CASSQDSGTDTQYF
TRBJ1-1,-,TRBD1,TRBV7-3,TGTGCCAGCAGCTTTGGGACAGGGGGCTCTGAAGCTTTCTTT,CASSFGTGGSEAFF
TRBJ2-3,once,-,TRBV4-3,TGCGCCAGCAGCCAAGATGACCAGCGGAAAACAGATACGCAGTATTTT,CASSQDDQRKTDTQYF
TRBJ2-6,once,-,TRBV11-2,TGTGCCAGCAGCTTCTTTTACGAGGGCTCTGGGGCCAACGTCCTGACTTTC,CASSFFYEGSGANVLTF
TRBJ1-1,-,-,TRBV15,TGTGCCACCAGCAGAACCCTGGCGAACACTGAAGCTTTCTTT,CATSRTLANTEAFF
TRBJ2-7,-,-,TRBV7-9,TGTGCCAGCAGGGACTACGAGCAGTACTTC,CASRDYEQYF
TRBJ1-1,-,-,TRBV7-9,TGTGCCAGCAGCCCCGGGACACTGAACACTGAAGCTTTCTTT,CASSPGTLNTEAFF
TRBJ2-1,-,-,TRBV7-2,TGTGCCAGCAACTCCTACAATGAGCAGTTCTTC,CASNSYNEQFF
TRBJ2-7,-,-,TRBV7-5,TGTGTCAGAAGCTTAGAGACGGGGTGCCAGTACGAGCAGTACTTC,CVRSLETGCQYEQYF
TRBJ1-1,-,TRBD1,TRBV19,TGTGCCAGTAGGCCTGACAGGGGGAACACTGAAGCTTTCTTT,CASRPDRGNTEAFF
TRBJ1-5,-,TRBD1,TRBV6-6,TGTGCCAGCAAAAGACAGGGGACTAATCAGCCCCAGCATTTT,CASKRQGTNQPQHF
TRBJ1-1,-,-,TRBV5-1,TGCGCCAGCAGCGTACAGGGTGGGGGCACTGAAGCTTTCTTT,CASSVQGGGTEAFF
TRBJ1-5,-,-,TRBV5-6,TGTGCCAGCAGCTTGGGGGACAATCAGCCCCAGCATTTT,CASSLGDNQPQHF
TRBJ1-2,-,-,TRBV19,TGTGCCAGTAGTATAGGAAAAGCGCCAAGCGGCTATGGCTACACCTTC,CASSIGKAPSGYGYTF
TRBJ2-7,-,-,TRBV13,TGTGCCAGCAGCTTAGGGGGTGTAGGGACCGCATCCTACGAGCAGTACTTC,CASSLGGVGTASYEQYF
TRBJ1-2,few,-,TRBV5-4,TGTGCCAGCGGCTCCTCCAGGGACAATTATGGCTACACCTTC,CASGSSRDNYGYTF
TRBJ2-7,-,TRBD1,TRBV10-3,TGTGCCATCAGCAGACAGGGTACCTACGTCGAGCAGTACTTC,CAISRQGTYVEQYF
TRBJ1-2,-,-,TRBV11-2,TGTGCCAGCAGCCTCACTTGGGGCAGGGGCAACTATGGCTACACCTTC,CASSLTWGRGNYGYTF
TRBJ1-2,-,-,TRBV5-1,TGCGCCAGCAGCTTGAGTACACAGTCGCGGGGCTACACCTTC,CASSLSTQSRGYTF
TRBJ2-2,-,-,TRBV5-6,TGTGCCAGCAGCTTGTTGCCCGCCTTCGGGGGACGGGCCGGGGAGCTGTTTTTT,CASSLLPAFGGRAGELFF
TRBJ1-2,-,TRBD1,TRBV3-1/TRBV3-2,TGTGCCAGCAGCGTAGGACAGGGGGACTATGGCTACACCTTC,CASSVGQGDYGYTF
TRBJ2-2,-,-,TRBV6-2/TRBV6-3,TGTGCCAGCAGTTCCCCAGGGGTAATGGACACCGGGGAGCTGTTTTTT,CASSSPGVMDTGELFF
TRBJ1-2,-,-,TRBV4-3,TGCGCCAGCAGCCAAAGCCTTAACTATGGCTACACCTTC,CASSQSLNYGYTF
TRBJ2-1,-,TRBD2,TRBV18,TGTGCCAGCTCAACATCCGGGACTACACTATCGAGCTCCTACAATGAGCAGTTCTTC,CASSTSGTTLSSSYNEQFF
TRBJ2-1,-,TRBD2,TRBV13,TGTGCCAGCAGCTTAGGTCTAGCGGGAGGACCCTCCAATGAGCAGTTCTTC,CASSLGLAGGPSNEQFF
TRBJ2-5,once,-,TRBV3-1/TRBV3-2,TGTGCCAGCAGCCAACCGGGACTTGAAGAGACCCAGTACTTC,CASSQPGLEETQYF
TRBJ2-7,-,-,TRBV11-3,TGTGCCAGCAGCTTGGGAACAACGGGCTACGAGCAGTACTTC,CASSLGTTGYEQYF
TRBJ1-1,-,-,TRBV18,TGTGCCAGCTCACCGAGAGGCACGAACACTGAAGCTTTCTTT,CASSPRGTNTEAFF
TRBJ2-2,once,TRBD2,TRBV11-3,TGTGCCAGCAGCTTGAATCTGGCGGGAGGGCCCGGGGAGCTGTTTTTT,CASSLNLAGGPGELFF
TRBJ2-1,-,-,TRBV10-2,TGCGCCACCCGGGGGCAGGGCTACAATGAGCAGTTCTTC,CATRGQGYNEQFF
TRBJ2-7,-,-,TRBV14,TGTGCCAGCAGCCAATGGTTAGCGGTTCCCTACGAGCAGTACTTC,CASSQWLAVPYEQYF
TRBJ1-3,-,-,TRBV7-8,TGTGCCAGCAGCCAATGGGGGGGCTCTGGAAACACCATATATTTT,CASSQWGGSGNTIYF